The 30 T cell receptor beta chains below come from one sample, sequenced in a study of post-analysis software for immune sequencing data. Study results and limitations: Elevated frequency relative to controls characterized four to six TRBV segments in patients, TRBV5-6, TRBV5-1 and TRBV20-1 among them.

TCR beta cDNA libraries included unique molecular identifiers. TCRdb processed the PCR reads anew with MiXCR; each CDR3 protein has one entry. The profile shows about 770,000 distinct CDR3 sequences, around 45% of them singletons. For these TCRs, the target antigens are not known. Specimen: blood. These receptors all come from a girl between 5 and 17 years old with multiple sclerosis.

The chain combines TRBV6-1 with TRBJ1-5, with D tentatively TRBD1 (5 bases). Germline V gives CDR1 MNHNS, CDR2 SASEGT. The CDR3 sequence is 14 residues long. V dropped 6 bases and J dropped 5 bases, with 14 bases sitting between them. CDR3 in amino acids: CASRGEQRDQPQHF. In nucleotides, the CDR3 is TGTGCCAGCAGAGGGGAGCAGAGGGATCAGCCCCAGCATTTT.

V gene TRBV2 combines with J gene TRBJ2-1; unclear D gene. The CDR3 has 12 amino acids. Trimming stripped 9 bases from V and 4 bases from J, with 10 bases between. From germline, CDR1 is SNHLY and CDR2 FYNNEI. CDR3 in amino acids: CASHSRYNEQFF. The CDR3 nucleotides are TGTGCCAGTCACAGCCGATACAATGAGCAGTTCTTC.

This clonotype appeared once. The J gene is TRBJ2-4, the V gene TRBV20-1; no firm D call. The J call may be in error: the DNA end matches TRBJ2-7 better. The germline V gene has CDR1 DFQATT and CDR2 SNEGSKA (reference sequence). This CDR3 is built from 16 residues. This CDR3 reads CSASHHMPWWVYEQYF. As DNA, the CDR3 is TGCAGTGCTTCCCACCACATGCCCTGGTGGGTCTACGAGCAGTACTTC.

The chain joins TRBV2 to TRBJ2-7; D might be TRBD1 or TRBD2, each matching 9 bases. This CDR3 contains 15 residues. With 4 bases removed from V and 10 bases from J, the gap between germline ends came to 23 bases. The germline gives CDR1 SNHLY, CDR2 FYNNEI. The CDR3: CASSVEQGAGGIQYF. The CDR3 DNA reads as TGTGCCAGCAGTGTCGAACAGGGGGCGGGGGGGATCCAGTACTTC.

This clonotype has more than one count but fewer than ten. The CDR3 DNA is TGCAGTGCTGAACTAGCGGGAGGTAACACCGGGGAGCTGTTTTTT. Its translation is CSAELAGGNTGELFF. V usage is TRBV20-1 and J usage is TRBJ2-2; 12 positions match TRBD2. This CDR3 comprises 15 residues. The V gene end was trimmed by 5 bases and the J gene end by 2 bases; junction bases not matched to a gene: 3. CDR1 and CDR2 from the germline V gene are DFQATT and SNEGSKA (reference sequence).

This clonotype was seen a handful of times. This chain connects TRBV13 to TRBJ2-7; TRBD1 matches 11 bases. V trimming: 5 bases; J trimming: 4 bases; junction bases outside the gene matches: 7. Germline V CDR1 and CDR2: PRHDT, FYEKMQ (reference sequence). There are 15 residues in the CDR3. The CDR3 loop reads CASSQRGQGEYEQYF. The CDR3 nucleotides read TGTGCCAGCAGCCAGAGGGGACAGGGGGAATACGAGCAGTACTTC.

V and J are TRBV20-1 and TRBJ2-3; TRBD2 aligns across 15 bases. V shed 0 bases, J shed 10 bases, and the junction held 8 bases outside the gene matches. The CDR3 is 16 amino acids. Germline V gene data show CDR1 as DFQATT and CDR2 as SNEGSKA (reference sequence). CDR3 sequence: CSARDSGTSGRKAQYF. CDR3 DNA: TGCAGTGCTAGAGATTCCGGGACTAGCGGGAGGAAGGCGCAGTATTTT.

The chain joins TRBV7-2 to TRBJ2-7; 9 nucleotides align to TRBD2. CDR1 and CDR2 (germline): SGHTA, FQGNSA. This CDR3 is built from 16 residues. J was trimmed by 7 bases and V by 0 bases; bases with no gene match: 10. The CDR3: CASSLARPSGIDEQYF. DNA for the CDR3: TGTGCCAGCAGCTTAGCGCGGCCTAGCGGGATAGATGAGCAGTACTTC.

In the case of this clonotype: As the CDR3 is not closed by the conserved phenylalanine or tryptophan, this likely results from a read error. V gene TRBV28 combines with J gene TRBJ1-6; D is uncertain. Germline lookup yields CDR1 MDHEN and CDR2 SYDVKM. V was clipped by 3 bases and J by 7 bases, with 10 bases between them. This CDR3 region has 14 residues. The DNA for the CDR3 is TGTGCCAGCAGTTTCGGTACAGTGAATTCACCCCTCCACTGT. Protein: CASSFGTVNSPLHC.

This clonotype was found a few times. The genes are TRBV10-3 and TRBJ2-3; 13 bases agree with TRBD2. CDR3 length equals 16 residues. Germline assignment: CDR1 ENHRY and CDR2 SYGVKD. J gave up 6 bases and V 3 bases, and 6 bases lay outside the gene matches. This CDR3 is CAISEGLAGAEDTQYF. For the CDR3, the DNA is TGTGCCATCAGTGAAGGACTAGCGGGAGCGGAGGATACGCAGTATTTT.

The DNA for the CDR3 is TGTGCCAGCAGCGTAGAAGGGGTTGGGGAAGAGACCCAGTACTTC. Translated, it gives CASSVEGVGEETQYF. This rearrangement joins TRBV9 to TRBJ2-5; tentatively, D is TRBD1 (5 bases). V was shortened by 0 bases and J by 3 bases, with 12 bases between the two germline ends. The CDR3 runs 15 residues. Germline-derived CDR1 and CDR2 are SGDLS and YYNGEE.

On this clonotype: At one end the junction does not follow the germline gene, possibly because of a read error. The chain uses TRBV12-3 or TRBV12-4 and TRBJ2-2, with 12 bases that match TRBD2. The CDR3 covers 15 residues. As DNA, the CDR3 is TGTGCCAGCAGTCAGACTAGCGGGGGAGGCGGGGAGCAGTTTTTT. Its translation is CASSQTSGGGGEQFF.

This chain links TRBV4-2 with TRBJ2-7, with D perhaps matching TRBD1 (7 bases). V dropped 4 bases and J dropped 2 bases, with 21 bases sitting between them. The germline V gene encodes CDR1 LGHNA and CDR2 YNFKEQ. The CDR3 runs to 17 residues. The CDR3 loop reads CASSPSQGEASPYEQYF. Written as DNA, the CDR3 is TGTGCCAGCAGCCCGTCTCAGGGGGAGGCCTCTCCCTACGAGCAGTACTTC.

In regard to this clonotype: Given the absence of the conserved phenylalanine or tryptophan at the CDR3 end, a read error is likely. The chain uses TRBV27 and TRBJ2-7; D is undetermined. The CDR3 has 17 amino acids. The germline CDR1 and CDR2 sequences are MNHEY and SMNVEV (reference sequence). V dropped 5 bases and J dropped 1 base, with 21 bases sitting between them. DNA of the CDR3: TGTGCCAGCAGTATCCCCGGTGTGGGTTGGATTTCCTACGAGCAGTACTCC. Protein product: CASSIPGVGWISYEQYS.

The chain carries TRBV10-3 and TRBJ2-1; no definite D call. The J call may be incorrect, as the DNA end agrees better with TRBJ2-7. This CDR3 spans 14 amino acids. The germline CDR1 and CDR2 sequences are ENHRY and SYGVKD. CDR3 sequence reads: CAISEKVPADEQYF. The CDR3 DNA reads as TGTGCCATCAGTGAGAAAGTACCGGCCGACGAGCAGTACTTC.

The CDR3 is CSVEESREGSAYGYTF. Written as DNA, the CDR3 is TGCAGCGTTGAAGAGAGCAGGGAGGGGAGCGCCTATGGCTACACCTTC. The rearrangement links TRBV29-1 to TRBJ1-2; perhaps TRBD1 as D (5 bases). The CDR3 has 16 amino acids. CDR1 SQVTM and CDR2 ANQGSEA come from the germline V gene. V lost 0 bases and J lost 4, with 18 bases in between.

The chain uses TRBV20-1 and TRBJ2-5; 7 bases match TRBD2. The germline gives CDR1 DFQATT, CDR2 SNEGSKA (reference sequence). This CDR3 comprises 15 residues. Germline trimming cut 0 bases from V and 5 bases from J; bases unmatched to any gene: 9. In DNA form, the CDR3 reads TGCAGTGCTAGAGAGGGGGGAGGGCCTGGGGAGACCCAGTACTTC. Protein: CSAREGGGPGETQYF.

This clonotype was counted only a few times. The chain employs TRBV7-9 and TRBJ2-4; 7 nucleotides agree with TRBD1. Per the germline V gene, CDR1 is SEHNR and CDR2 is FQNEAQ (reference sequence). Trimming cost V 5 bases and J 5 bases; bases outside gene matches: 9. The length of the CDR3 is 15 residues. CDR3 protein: CASSDRQGPQNIQYF. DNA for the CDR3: TGTGCCAGCAGCGATAGACAGGGTCCCCAAAACATTCAGTACTTC.

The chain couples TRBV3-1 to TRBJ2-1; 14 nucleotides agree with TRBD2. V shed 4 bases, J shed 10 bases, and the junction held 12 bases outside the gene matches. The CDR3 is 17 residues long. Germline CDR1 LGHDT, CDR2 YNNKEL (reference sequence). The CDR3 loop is CASSPGTSGSWVGEQFF. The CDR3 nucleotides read TGTGCCAGCAGCCCTGGGACTAGCGGGAGCTGGGTAGGGGAGCAGTTCTTC.

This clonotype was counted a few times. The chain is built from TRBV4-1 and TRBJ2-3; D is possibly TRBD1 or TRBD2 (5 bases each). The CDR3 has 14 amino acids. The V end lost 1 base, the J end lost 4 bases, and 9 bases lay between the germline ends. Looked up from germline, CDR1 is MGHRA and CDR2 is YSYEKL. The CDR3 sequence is CASSQVGVADTQYF. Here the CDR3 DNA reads TGCGCCAGCAGCCAAGTGGGGGTAGCAGATACGCAGTATTTT.

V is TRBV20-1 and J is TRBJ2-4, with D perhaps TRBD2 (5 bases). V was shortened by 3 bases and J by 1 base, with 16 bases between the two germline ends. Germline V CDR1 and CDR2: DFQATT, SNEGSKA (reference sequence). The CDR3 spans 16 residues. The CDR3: CSASLRGRVAKNIQYF. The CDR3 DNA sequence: TGCAGTGCTAGTCTACGTGGGAGAGTGGCCAAAAACATTCAGTACTTC.

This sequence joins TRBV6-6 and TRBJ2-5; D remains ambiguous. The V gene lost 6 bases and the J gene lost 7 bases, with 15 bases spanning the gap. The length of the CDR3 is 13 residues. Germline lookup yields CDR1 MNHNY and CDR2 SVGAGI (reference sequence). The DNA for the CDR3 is TGTGCCAGCAGCCGCCAAGATTCATGGACCCAGTACTTC. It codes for CASSRQDSWTQYF.

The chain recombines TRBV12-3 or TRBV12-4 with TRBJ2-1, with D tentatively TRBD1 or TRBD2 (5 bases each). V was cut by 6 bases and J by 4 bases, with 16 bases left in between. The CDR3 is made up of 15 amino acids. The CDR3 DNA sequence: TGTGCCAGCAGGCTGGACGTCGGGGCTTACAATGAGCAGTTCTTC. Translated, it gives CASRLDVGAYNEQFF.

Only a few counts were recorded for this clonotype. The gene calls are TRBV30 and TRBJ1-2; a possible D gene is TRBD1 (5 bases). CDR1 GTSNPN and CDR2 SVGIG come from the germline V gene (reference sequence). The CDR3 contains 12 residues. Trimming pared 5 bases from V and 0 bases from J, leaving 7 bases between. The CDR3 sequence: CAWDRTNYGYTF. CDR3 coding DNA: TGTGCCTGGGACAGAACTAACTATGGCTACACCTTC. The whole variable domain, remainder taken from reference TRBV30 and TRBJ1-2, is SQTIHQWPATLVQPVGSPLSLECTVEGTSNPNLYWYRQAAGRGLQLLFYSVGIGQISSEVPQNLSASRPQDRQFILSSKKLLLSDSGFYLCAWDRTNYGYTFGSGTRLTVV.

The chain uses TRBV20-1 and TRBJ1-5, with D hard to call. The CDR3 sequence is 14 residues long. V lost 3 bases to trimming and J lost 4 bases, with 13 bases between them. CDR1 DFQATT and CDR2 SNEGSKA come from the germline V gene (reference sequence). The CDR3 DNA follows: TGCAGTGCTAGGGGCGGGAATGCAAATCAGCCCCAGCATTTT. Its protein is CSARGGNANQPQHF.

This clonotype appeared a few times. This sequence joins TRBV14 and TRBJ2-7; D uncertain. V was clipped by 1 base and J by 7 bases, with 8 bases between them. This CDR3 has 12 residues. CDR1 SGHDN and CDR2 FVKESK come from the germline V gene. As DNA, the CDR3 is TGTGCCAGCAGCCAAGGAGCCTGGGAGCAGTACTTC. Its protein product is CASSQGAWEQYF.

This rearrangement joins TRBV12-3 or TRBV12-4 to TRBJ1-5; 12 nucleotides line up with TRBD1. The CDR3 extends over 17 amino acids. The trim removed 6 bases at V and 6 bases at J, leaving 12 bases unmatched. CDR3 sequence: CASSRVGTGGQGQPQHF. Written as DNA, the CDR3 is TGTGCCAGCAGCCGAGTAGGGACAGGGGGCCAAGGTCAGCCCCAGCATTTT.

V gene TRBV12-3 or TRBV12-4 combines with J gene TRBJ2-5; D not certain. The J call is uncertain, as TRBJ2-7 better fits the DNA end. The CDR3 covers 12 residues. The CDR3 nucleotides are TGTGCCAGCAGTCCAACCTACGGCGAGCAGTACTTC. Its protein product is CASSPTYGEQYF.

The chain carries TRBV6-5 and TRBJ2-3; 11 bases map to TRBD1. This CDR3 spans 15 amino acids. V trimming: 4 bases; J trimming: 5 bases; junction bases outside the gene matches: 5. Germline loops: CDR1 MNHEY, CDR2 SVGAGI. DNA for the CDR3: TGTGCCAGCAGTTTCCAGGGACAGGGGGGAGATACGCAGTATTTT. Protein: CASSFQGQGGDTQYF.

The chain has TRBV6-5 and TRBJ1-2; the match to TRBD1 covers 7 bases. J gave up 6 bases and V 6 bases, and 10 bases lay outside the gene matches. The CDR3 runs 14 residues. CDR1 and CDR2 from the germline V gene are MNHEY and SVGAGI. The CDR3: CASSPSPTGDGYTF. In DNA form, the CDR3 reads TGTGCCAGCAGCCCCTCCCCTACAGGGGATGGCTACACCTTC.